This T cell receptor beta chain was retrieved from a study of T-cell memory formation after mild COVID-19. Findings and caveats of the study: A second wave of clones peaked on day 37, and their SARS-CoV-2 specificity went unconfirmed. CD4/CD8 balance characterized clones contracting day 15 to 85, and CD4+ skew characterized later expanders.

TCR alpha and TCR beta cDNA libraries carrying sample barcodes and UMIs came from 5'RACE with constant-segment primers. TCRdb re-called the 5' RACE reads through MiXCR, storing one row per CDR3 protein. The sample lists roughly 580,000 distinct CDR3 sequences; approximately 19% were seen once. This clonotype showed up just a few times. Its antigen is still unknown. The V end lost 5 bases, the J end lost 3 bases, and 17 bases lay between the germline ends. This CDR3 contains 15 residues. From germline, CDR1 is LGHNA and CDR2 YNFKEQ. The TCR was taken from an adult woman who had mild COVID-19 (a few samples of this study predate the infection). Cell type and time point are not known. Material for sequencing was PBMCs or a T cell subset sorted from them (not recorded which). The chain has TRBV4-2 and TRBJ2-7, with D perhaps TRBD2 (5 bases). The CDR3 here is CASSFRVDSSYEQYF. For the CDR3, the DNA is TGTGCCAGCAGCTTTCGCGTGGACTCCAGCTACGAGCAGTACTTC.